The rows below give T cell receptor beta chains drawn from one sample of a study of blood T cell repertoires in COVID-19. Profiled with immunoSEQ multiplex PCR; TCRdb holds only in-frame clones, not every one. The sample carries hundreds of thousands of clones, roughly 89% recorded once. Specimen: PBMCs or T cells enriched from blood (not recorded which). The source of these receptors is a man aged 25-45 years who had been exposed to COVID-19. Each CDR3 is given with its conserved first and last residue. The D gene is left open where the match is weak. Clone size is shown for a subset of rows, as once, few, many or a class of expanded clone.

abundance: -; j_gene: TRBJ2-7; d_gene: TRBD2; v_gene: TRBV6-5; CDR3aa: CAMGGLAGFAYEQYF
abundance: -; j_gene: TRBJ1-1; d_gene: TRBD1; v_gene: TRBV2; CDR3aa: CASRGTGRATEAFF
abundance: once; j_gene: TRBJ2-7; d_gene: TRBD2; v_gene: TRBV10-1; CDR3aa: CASSRRLAGGSISEQYF
abundance: -; j_gene: TRBJ2-3; d_gene: TRBD2; v_gene: TRBV7-3; CDR3aa: CASSLGRLAGESTDTQYF
abundance: once; j_gene: TRBJ1-1; d_gene: -; v_gene: TRBV19; CDR3aa: CASSLGGAVNTEAFF
abundance: -; j_gene: TRBJ1-6; d_gene: -; v_gene: TRBV9; CDR3aa: CASSVGRPPLHF
abundance: -; j_gene: TRBJ1-1; d_gene: -; v_gene: TRBV23-1; CDR3aa: CASSPPERGSEAFF
abundance: -; j_gene: TRBJ2-1; d_gene: -; v_gene: TRBV28; CDR3aa: CASRPVVHYNEQFF
abundance: -; j_gene: TRBJ2-1; d_gene: TRBD1; v_gene: TRBV4-3; CDR3aa: CASSHGHRGTGNEQFF
abundance: -; j_gene: TRBJ2-5; d_gene: -; v_gene: TRBV27; CDR3aa: CASSGDTQETQYF
abundance: -; j_gene: TRBJ2-1; d_gene: -; v_gene: TRBV3-1/TRBV3-2; CDR3aa: CASSHRLVIGEQFF
abundance: -; j_gene: TRBJ1-2; d_gene: TRBD1; v_gene: TRBV5-4; CDR3aa: CASSLEGASGYTF
abundance: -; j_gene: TRBJ1-1; d_gene: -; v_gene: TRBV6-1; CDR3aa: CASSEEGYTEAFF
abundance: -; j_gene: TRBJ2-7; d_gene: TRBD2; v_gene: TRBV6-5; CDR3aa: CASRLSGGAHEQYF
abundance: once; j_gene: TRBJ2-5; d_gene: TRBD1; v_gene: TRBV4-1; CDR3aa: CASSQGDREEGTQYF
abundance: -; j_gene: TRBJ2-3; d_gene: TRBD1; v_gene: TRBV28; CDR3aa: CASSFLDREDTDTQYF
abundance: few; j_gene: TRBJ1-5; d_gene: -; v_gene: TRBV6-1; CDR3aa: CASSEGESNQPQHF
abundance: -; j_gene: TRBJ2-3; d_gene: -; v_gene: TRBV2; CDR3aa: CASSDARDTLLYTQYF
abundance: -; j_gene: TRBJ1-4; d_gene: TRBD1; v_gene: TRBV2; CDR3aa: CASSMGQGSEKLFF
abundance: -; j_gene: TRBJ1-1; d_gene: -; v_gene: TRBV20-1; CDR3aa: CSAIPRTEAFF
abundance: -; j_gene: TRBJ2-7; d_gene: TRBD2; v_gene: TRBV7-6; CDR3aa: CASRAGGSYEQYF
abundance: -; j_gene: TRBJ1-4; d_gene: -; v_gene: TRBV6-5; CDR3aa: CASSLSATNEKLFF
abundance: -; j_gene: TRBJ2-1; d_gene: TRBD2; v_gene: TRBV9; CDR3aa: CASSVATGGAYNEQFF
abundance: few; j_gene: TRBJ1-4; d_gene: -; v_gene: TRBV7-9; CDR3aa: CASSPKTGPEKKLFF
abundance: once; j_gene: TRBJ2-7; d_gene: TRBD2; v_gene: TRBV6-2/TRBV6-3; CDR3aa: CASSYSITTSGGARYEQYF
abundance: -; j_gene: TRBJ2-5; d_gene: TRBD2; v_gene: TRBV5-1; CDR3aa: CASSLSGGVETQYF
abundance: -; j_gene: TRBJ1-1; d_gene: TRBD1; v_gene: TRBV29-1; CDR3aa: CSVGQGTTEAFF
abundance: once; j_gene: TRBJ1-4; d_gene: TRBD1; v_gene: TRBV6-5; CDR3aa: CASSYSTTGGLEKLFF
abundance: -; j_gene: TRBJ1-1; d_gene: TRBD1; v_gene: TRBV5-1; CDR3aa: CASSYAGQGTTEAFF
abundance: -; j_gene: TRBJ2-7; d_gene: TRBD2; v_gene: TRBV6-5; CDR3aa: CASSPPPGLVYEQYF
abundance: -; j_gene: TRBJ1-4; d_gene: -; v_gene: TRBV30; CDR3aa: CAWSVGERLFF
abundance: -; j_gene: TRBJ2-1; d_gene: -; v_gene: TRBV30; CDR3aa: CAWNSVDNEQFF
abundance: -; j_gene: TRBJ2-3; d_gene: -; v_gene: TRBV10-1; CDR3aa: CASSDSYTQYF
abundance: -; j_gene: TRBJ1-2; d_gene: TRBD1; v_gene: TRBV2; CDR3aa: CASSRPPYTGGIWGYTF
abundance: -; j_gene: TRBJ2-3; d_gene: TRBD2; v_gene: TRBV27; CDR3aa: CASKSPSGSTDTQYF
abundance: -; j_gene: TRBJ2-3; d_gene: -; v_gene: TRBV27; CDR3aa: CASSLSGQTDTQYF
abundance: -; j_gene: TRBJ2-7; d_gene: -; v_gene: TRBV24-1; CDR3aa: CATSRGAVLISYEQYF
abundance: -; j_gene: TRBJ2-1; d_gene: -; v_gene: TRBV19; CDR3aa: CASSWRGEGGGEQFF
abundance: -; j_gene: TRBJ2-7; d_gene: -; v_gene: TRBV30; CDR3aa: CAWRSGYEQYF
abundance: -; j_gene: TRBJ2-6; d_gene: TRBD2; v_gene: TRBV25-1; CDR3aa: CASSATSGASGANVLTF
abundance: few; j_gene: TRBJ1-1; d_gene: -; v_gene: TRBV5-1; CDR3aa: CASSPGHLNTEAFF
abundance: once; j_gene: TRBJ1-1; d_gene: -; v_gene: TRBV9; CDR3aa: CASSVERSYTEAFF
abundance: -; j_gene: TRBJ2-2; d_gene: -; v_gene: TRBV29-1; CDR3aa: CSVLRSRVGGELFF
abundance: -; j_gene: TRBJ2-2; d_gene: -; v_gene: TRBV30; CDR3aa: CAWSFGQGELFF
abundance: -; j_gene: TRBJ1-1; d_gene: -; v_gene: TRBV5-1; CDR3aa: CARTPGGTEAFF
abundance: -; j_gene: TRBJ2-3; d_gene: TRBD2; v_gene: TRBV5-4; CDR3aa: CASSSPLGGGAADTQYF
abundance: -; j_gene: TRBJ2-3; d_gene: TRBD1; v_gene: TRBV5-1; CDR3aa: CASREGQSLTDTQYF
abundance: -; j_gene: TRBJ1-2; d_gene: TRBD1; v_gene: TRBV14; CDR3aa: CASSLRQGGGYTF
abundance: few; j_gene: TRBJ2-7; d_gene: -; v_gene: TRBV5-1; CDR3aa: CASSLEGNDEQYF
abundance: -; j_gene: TRBJ2-1; d_gene: TRBD2; v_gene: TRBV7-3; CDR3aa: CASSFSGGADNEQFF